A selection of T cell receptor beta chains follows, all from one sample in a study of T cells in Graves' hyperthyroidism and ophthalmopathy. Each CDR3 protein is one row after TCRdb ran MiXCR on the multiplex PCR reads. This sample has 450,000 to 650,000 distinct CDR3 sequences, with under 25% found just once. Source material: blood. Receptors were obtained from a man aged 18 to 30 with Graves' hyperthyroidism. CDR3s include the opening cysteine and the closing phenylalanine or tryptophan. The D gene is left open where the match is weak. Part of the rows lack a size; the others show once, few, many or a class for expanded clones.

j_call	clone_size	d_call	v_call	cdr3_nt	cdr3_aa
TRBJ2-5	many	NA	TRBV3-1	TGTGCCAGCAGCCAAATAATCAGGTTTTCGGAGACCCAGTACTTC	CASSQIIRFSETQYF
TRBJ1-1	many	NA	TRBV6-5	TGTGCCAGCAGTTACGCCGAACAGGGTGCCACTGAAGCTTTCTTT	CASSYAEQGATEAFF
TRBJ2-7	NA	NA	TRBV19	TGTGCCAGTAGTATATCCAGGGGCGAGCAGTACTTC	CASSISRGEQYF
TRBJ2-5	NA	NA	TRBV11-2	TGTGCCAGCAGCTTAGATCCGTTTTGGGGGGCCGCGACCCAGTACTTC	CASSLDPFWGAATQYF
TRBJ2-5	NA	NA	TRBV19	TGTGCCAGTAGTAAGCAGGGGCGTCAAGAGACCCAGTACTTC	CASSKQGRQETQYF
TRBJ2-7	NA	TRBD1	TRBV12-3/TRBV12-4	TGTGCCAGCAGCAACAGGGGGCAGGGGTACGAGCAGTACTTC	CASSNRGQGYEQYF
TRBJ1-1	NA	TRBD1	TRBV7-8	TGTGCCAGCAGCCCCGATCGGACAGGGAACACTGAAGCTTTCTTT	CASSPDRTGNTEAFF
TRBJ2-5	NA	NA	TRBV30	TGTGCCTGGAGTTCAAATAGCGTCGAGACCCAGTACTTC	CAWSSNSVETQYF
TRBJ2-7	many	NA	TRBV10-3	TGTGCCATCAGTGAGTCATTAAGCGCCTACGAGCAGTACTTC	CAISESLSAYEQYF
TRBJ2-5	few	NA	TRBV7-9	TGTGCCAGCAGCTTGGGATCCCGGTGGGAGACCCAGTACTTC	CASSLGSRWETQYF
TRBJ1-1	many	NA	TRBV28	TGTGCCAGCAGACAGACAGAGCATAACACTGAAGCTTTCTTT	CASRQTEHNTEAFF
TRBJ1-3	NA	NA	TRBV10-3	TGTGCCATCAGTGAGTCTGGAAACACCATATATTTT	CAISESGNTIYF
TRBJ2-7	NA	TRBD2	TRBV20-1	TGCAGTGCTAGAGATCAGAAAGCGGGGGACGAGCAGTACTTC	CSARDQKAGDEQYF
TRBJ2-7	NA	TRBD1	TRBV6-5	TGTGCCAGCAGTTACCAACGACAGGGCCACGAGCAGTACTTC	CASSYQRQGHEQYF
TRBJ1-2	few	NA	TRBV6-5	TGTGCCAGCAGTTACTGGTCCGGGGGCAGTTTCTATGGCTACACCTTC	CASSYWSGGSFYGYTF
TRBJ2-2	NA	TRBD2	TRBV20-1	TGCAGTGCCCCAGGGGAACTAGCGGGAGGCACCGGGGAGCTGTTTTTT	CSAPGELAGGTGELFF
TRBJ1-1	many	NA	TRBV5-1	TGCGCCAGCAGCTTGGCAACACAGGGCCGCCTTGAAGCTTTCTTT	CASSLATQGRLEAFF
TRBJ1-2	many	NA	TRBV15	TGTGCCACCAAGGGGTTGGGCGGGACCGACTACTATGGCTACACCTTC	CATKGLGGTDYYGYTF
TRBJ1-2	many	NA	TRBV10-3	TGTGCCATCAGGAACGGGACATCCTATGGCTACACCTTC	CAIRNGTSYGYTF
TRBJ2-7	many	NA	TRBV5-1	TGCGCCAGCAGCCCGCAGAGGGTTGGGAACGACGAGCAGTACTTC	CASSPQRVGNDEQYF
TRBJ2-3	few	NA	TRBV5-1	TGCGCCAGCAGCCGTGACGGATACACAGATACGCAGTATTTT	CASSRDGYTDTQYF
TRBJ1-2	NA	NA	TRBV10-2	TGCGCCAGCAGTGAGTCTTGGTCCGCCTGGCATGGCTACACCTTC	CASSESWSAWHGYTF